Described below is a single TCR beta chain sequence and its context. Its target is unknown. The germline CDR1 and CDR2 sequences are SGHNT and YYREEE (reference sequence). CDR3 length: 16 residues. Trimming cost V 5 bases and J 6 bases; bases outside gene matches: 9. Libraries were prepared by immunoSEQ multiplex PCR; TCRdb keeps only in-frame clonotypes and omits some of them. The repertoire holds fewer than 3 million clones, with 85% to 95% as singletons. This entry comes from a study of shared clonotypes between healthy human individuals. Naive CD4+ cells were CD45RA-selected; the remaining cells were memory. Study-level findings and limits: Rarefaction showed that sequencing of sorted subsets was incomplete (despite large depth). All-four-donor shared clonotypes had higher generation probabilities than non-shared clonotypes did.

The V call is TRBV5-4, the J call TRBJ2-2; 11 bases are shared with TRBD2. The TCR originated in a man between 18 and 29 years old in good health. Some clones in this sample may be carry-over from other donors' samples. The sequenced material came from naive CD4+ T cells from PBMCs. Subset here: CD45RA+ positively selected. CDR3 in DNA: TGTGCCAGCAGGCCCACTAGCGGGAGCGTTTCCGGGGAGCTGTTTTTT. Translation: CASRPTSGSVSGELFF.